This is a list of T cell receptor beta chains from one sample in a study of cytomegalovirus exposure and HLA in healthy donors. The repertoire was sequenced with immunoSEQ multiplex PCR; TCRdb's copy has only in-frame clones and lacks some. The table has 150,000 to 200,000 clones, over 75% seen once. Sequences were obtained from PBMCs. Every receptor here comes from a woman between 25 and 40 years old in good health and CMV-seronegative. Both conserved end residues are part of each CDR3. The D gene is left open where the match is weak. Clone size is not always given. Where it is, it says once, few, many or a class for expanded clones.

j_call v_call d_call clone_size cdr3_aa cdr3_nt
TRBJ2-5 TRBV6-5 . . CASRSQGLQKTQYF TGTGCCAGCAGGTCACAGGGTTTGCAAAAGACCCAGTACTTC
TRBJ2-1 TRBV4-1 TRBD2 . CASSQGTSGYNEQFF TGCGCCAGCAGCCAAGGGACTAGCGGTTACAATGAGCAGTTCTTC
TRBJ1-5 TRBV29-1 TRBD1 . CSVADPGTVEGQPQHF TGCAGCGTTGCGGACCCCGGGACAGTGGAGGGTCAGCCCCAGCATTTT
TRBJ2-7 TRBV7-9 TRBD1 . CASSLEGGTGGAYEQYF TGTGCCAGCAGCTTAGAAGGTGGGACAGGTGGGGCCTACGAGCAGTACTTC
TRBJ2-5 TRBV15 . . CATSSRAQETQYF TGTGCCACCAGCAGCAGGGCCCAAGAGACCCAGTACTTC
TRBJ1-6 TRBV10-3 TRBD1 . CAISGLGTDNSPLHF TGTGCCATCAGTGGTCTTGGGACAGATAATTCACCCCTCCACTTT
TRBJ1-2 TRBV5-6 . . CASSWNRKEHTF TGTGCCAGCAGCTGGAACAGGAAAGAGCACACCTTC
TRBJ1-1 TRBV5-6 TRBD1 . CASSFQTGAGVTEAFF TGTGCCAGCAGCTTCCAGACAGGGGCCGGGGTCACTGAAGCTTTCTTT
TRBJ1-4 TRBV10-3 . . CASMQGANEKLFF TGTGCCAGCATGCAGGGTGCTAATGAAAAACTGTTTTTT
TRBJ1-1 TRBV6-5 TRBD1 few CASSRDSYNTEAFF TGTGCCAGCAGCCGGGACAGCTACAACACTGAAGCTTTCTTT
TRBJ1-4 TRBV7-2 TRBD1 . CASSLEGTGEEKLFF TGTGCCAGCAGCTTAGAGGGGACAGGGGAAGAAAAACTGTTTTTT
TRBJ1-2 TRBV25-1 . . CASSATGSGVYGYTF TGTGCCAGCAGTGCGACCGGGTCCGGGGTCTATGGCTACACCTTC
TRBJ1-1 TRBV18 . . CASSPGRDTEAFF TGTGCCAGCTCTCCCGGGAGGGACACTGAAGCTTTCTTT
TRBJ2-3 TRBV2 . . CASSTRSHTDTQYF TGTGCCAGCAGCACGCGTTCCCACACAGATACGCAGTATTTT
TRBJ1-1 TRBV5-1 . . CASSLNGFMNTEAFF TGCGCCAGCAGCTTGAACGGGTTCATGAACACTGAAGCTTTCTTT
TRBJ1-4 TRBV6-1 . . CASSGAWDTYKKLFF TGTGCCAGCAGTGGAGCTTGGGACACCTATAAAAAACTGTTTTTT
TRBJ2-5 TRBV20-1 . . CSASSEETQYF TGCAGTGCTAGTAGCGAAGAGACCCAGTACTTC
TRBJ2-5 TRBV6-6 TRBD1 few CASRRQGSRETQYF TGTGCCAGCAGAAGACAGGGGAGTCGGGAGACCCAGTACTTC
TRBJ1-2 TRBV2 TRBD1 . CASEGGVYGYTF TGTGCCAGCGAAGGGGGCGTCTATGGCTACACCTTC
TRBJ2-2 TRBV11-1 TRBD2 . CASSLEASGGALFF TGTGCCAGCAGCTTAGAGGCTAGCGGGGGGGCCCTGTTTTTT